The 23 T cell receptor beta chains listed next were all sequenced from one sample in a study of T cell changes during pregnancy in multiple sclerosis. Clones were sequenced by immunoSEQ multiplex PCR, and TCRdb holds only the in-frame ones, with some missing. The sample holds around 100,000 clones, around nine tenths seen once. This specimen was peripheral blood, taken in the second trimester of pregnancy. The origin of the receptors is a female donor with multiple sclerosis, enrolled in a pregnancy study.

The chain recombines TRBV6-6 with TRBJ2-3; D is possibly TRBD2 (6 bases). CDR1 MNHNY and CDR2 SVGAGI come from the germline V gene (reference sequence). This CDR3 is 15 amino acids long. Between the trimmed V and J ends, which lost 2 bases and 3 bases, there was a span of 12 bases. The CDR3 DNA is TGTGCCAGCAGTTACCTCGGGGGTACAACAGATACGCAGTATTTT. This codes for CASSYLGGTTDTQYF.

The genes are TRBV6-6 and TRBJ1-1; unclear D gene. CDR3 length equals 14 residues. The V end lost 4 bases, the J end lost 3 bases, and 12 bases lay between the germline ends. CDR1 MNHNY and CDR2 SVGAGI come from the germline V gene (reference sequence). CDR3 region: CASSFDRSDTEAFF. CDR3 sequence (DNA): TGTGCCAGCAGTTTCGACCGGAGCGACACTGAAGCTTTCTTT.

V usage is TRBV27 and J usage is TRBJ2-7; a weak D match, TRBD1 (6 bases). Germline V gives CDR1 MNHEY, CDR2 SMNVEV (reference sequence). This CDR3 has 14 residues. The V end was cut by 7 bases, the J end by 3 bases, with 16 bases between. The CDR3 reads CASNRQGLIYEQYF. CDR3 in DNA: TGTGCCAGCAATAGGCAGGGGTTAATCTACGAGCAGTACTTC.

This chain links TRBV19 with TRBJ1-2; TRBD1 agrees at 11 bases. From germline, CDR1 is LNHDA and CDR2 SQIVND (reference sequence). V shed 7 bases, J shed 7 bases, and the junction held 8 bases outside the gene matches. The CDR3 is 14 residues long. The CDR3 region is CASTPRDRGTGYTF. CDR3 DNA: TGTGCCAGTACCCCCCGGGACAGGGGGACTGGCTACACCTTC.

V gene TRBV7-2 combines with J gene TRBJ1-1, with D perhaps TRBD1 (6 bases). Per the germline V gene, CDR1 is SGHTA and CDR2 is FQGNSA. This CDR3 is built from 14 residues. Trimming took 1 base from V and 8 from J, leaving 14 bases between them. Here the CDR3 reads CASSLGILGQEAFF. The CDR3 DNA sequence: TGTGCCAGCAGCTTAGGTATACTCGGACAGGAAGCTTTCTTT.

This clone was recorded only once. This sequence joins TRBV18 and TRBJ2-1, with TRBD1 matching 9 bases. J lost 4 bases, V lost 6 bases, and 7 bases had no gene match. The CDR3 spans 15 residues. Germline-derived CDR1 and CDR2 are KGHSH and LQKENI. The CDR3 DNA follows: TGTGCCAGCTCCCTAGGACAGGGGCCTTACAATGAGCAGTTCTTC. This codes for CASSLGQGPYNEQFF.

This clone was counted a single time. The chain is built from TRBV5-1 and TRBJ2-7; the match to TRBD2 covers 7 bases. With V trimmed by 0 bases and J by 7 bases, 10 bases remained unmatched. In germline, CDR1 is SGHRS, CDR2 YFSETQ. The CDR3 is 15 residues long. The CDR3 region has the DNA TGCGCCAGCAGCTTGGGGGGCGCGGGACTAATGGAGCAGTACTTC. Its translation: CASSLGGAGLMEQYF. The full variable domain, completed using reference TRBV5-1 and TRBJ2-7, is KAGVTQTPRYLIKTRGQQVTLSCSPISGHRSVSWYQQTPGQGLQFLFEYFSETQRNKGNFPGRFSGRQFSNSRSEMNVSTLELGDSALYLCASSLGGAGLMEQYFGPGTRLTVT.

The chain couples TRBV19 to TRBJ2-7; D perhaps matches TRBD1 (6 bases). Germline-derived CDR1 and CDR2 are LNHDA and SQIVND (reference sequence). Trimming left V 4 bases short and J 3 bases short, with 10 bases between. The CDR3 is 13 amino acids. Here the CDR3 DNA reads TGTGCCAGTAGTACCTCCAGGGGCTACGAGCAGTACTTC. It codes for CASSTSRGYEQYF.

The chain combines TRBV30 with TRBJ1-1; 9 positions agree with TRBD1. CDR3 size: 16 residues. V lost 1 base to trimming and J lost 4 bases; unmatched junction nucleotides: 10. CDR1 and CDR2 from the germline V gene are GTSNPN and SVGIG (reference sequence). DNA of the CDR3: TGTGCCTGGAGTGAATCCGGGACAGGGAGTTCCACTGAAGCTTTCTTT. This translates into CAWSESGTGSSTEAFF.

CDR3 DNA: TGCGCCAGCAGCTTCTCCCGGACAGGGGGCTCCTACGAGCAGTACTTC. Translating gives CASSFSRTGGSYEQYF. The V gene is TRBV5-1, the J gene TRBJ2-7; TRBD1 matches 10 bases. Germline loops: CDR1 SGHRS, CDR2 YFSETQ. The CDR3 has 16 amino acids. V was clipped by 2 bases and J by 0 bases; unmatched bases: 5.

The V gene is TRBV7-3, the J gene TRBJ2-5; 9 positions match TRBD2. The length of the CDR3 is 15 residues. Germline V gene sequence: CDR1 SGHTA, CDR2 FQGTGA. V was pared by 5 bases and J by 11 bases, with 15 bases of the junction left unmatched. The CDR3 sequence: CASSPSLTGAGGQYF. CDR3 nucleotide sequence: TGTGCCAGCAGCCCGTCGCTGACTGGAGCGGGGGGTCAGTACTTC.

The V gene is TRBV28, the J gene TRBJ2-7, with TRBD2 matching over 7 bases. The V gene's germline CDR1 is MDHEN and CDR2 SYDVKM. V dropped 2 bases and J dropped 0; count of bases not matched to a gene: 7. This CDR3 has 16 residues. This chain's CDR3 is CASSLRLAGLSYEQYF. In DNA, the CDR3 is TGTGCCAGCAGTTTAAGGTTAGCGGGCCTCTCCTACGAGCAGTACTTC.

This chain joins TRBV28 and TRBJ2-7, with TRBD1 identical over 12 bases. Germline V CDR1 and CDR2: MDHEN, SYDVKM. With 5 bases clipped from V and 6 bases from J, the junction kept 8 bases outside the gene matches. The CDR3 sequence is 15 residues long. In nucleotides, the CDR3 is TGTGCCAGCAGTGACCCCGGGACAGGGGGCCGCGAGCAGTACTTC. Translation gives CASSDPGTGGREQYF.

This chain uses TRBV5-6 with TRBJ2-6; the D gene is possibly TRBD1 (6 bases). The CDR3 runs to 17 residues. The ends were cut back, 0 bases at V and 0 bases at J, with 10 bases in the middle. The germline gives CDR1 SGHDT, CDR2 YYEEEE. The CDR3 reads CASSLDRVLSGANVLTF. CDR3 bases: TGTGCCAGCAGCTTGGACAGGGTCCTCTCTGGGGCCAACGTCCTGACTTTC.

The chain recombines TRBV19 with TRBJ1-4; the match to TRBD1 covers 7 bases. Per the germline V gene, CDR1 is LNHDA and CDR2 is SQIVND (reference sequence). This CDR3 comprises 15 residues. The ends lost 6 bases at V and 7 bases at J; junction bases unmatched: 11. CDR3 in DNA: TGTGCCAGTAGAAACGACAGGGCCGGGGGTGAAAAACTGTTTTTT. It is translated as CASRNDRAGGEKLFF.

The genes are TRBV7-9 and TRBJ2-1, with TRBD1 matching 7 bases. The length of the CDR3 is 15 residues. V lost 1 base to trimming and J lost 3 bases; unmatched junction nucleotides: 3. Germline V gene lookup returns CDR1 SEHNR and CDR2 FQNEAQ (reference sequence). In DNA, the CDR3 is TGTGCCAGCAGCTTAGAAGGACAGGTCTACAATGAGCAGTTCTTC. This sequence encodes CASSLEGQVYNEQFF.

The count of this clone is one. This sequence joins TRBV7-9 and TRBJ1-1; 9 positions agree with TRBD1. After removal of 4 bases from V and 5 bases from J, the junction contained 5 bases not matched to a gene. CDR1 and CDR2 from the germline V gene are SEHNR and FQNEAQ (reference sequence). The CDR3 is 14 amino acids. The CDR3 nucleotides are TGTGCCAGCAGCTCCCCGGACAGGGGAACTGAAGCTTTCTTT. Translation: CASSSPDRGTEAFF. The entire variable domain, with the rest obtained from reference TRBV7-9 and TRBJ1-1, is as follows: DTGVSQNPRHKITKRGQNVTFRCDPISEHNRLYWYRQTLGQGPEFLTYFQNEAQLEKSRLLSDRFSAERPKGSFSTLEIQRTEQGDSAMYLCASSSPDRGTEAFFGQGTRLTVV.

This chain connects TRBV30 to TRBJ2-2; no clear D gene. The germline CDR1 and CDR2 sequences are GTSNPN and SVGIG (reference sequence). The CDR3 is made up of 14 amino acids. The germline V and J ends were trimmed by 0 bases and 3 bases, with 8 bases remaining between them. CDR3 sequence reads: CAWSVLLDTGELFF. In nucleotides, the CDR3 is TGTGCCTGGAGTGTACTACTCGACACCGGGGAGCTGTTTTTT.

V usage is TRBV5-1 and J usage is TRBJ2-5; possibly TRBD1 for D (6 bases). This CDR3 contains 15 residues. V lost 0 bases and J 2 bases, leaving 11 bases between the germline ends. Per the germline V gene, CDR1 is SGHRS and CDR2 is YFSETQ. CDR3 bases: TGCGCCAGCAGCTTGGGGACAGCGAGGCAAGAGACCCAGTACTTC. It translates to CASSLGTARQETQYF.

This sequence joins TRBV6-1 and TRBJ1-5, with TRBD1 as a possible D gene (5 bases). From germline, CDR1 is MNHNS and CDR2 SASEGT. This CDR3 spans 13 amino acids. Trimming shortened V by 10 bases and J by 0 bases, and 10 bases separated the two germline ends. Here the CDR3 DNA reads TGTGCCACTCTGGACAATAGCAATCAGCCCCAGCATTTT. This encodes CATLDNSNQPQHF.

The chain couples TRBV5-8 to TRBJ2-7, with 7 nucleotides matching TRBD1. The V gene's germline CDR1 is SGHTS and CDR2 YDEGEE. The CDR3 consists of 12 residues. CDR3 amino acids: CASSLVWTGGQV. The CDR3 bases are TGTGCCAGCAGCTTGGTATGGACAGGAGGTCAGGTC.

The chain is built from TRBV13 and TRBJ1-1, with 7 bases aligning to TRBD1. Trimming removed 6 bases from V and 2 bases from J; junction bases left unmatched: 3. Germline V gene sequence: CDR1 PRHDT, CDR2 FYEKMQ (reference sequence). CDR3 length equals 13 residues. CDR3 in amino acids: CASRRQGNTEAFF. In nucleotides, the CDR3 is TGTGCCAGCAGGAGACAGGGAAACACTGAAGCTTTCTTT.

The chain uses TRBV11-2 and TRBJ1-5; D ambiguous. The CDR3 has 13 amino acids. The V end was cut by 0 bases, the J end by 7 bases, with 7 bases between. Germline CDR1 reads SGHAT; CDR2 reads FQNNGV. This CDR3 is CASSLDGVQPQHF. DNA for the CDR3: TGTGCCAGCAGCTTAGATGGAGTGCAGCCCCAGCATTTT.